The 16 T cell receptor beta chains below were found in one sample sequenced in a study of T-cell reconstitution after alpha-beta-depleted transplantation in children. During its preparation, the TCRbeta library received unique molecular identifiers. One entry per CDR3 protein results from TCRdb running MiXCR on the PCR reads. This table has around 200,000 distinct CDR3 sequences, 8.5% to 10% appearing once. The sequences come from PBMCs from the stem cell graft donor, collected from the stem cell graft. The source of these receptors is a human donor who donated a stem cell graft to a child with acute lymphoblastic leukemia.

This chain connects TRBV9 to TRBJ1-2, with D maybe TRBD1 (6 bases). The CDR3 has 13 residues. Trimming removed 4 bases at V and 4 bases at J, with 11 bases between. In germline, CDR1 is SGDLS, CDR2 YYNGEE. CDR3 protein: CASSLNRAYGYTF. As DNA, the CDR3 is TGTGCCAGCAGCCTCAACAGGGCCTATGGCTACACCTTC.

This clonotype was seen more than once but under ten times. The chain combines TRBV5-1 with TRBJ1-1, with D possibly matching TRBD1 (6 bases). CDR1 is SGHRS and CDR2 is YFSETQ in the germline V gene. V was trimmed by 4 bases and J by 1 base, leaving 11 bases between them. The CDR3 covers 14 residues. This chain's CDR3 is CASSTSGENTEAFF. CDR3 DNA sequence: TGCGCCAGCAGCACCTCAGGGGAGAACACTGAAGCTTTCTTT.

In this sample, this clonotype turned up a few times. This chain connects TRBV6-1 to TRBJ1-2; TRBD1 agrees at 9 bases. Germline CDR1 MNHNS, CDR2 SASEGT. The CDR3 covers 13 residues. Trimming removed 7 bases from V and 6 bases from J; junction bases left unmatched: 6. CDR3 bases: TGTGCCAGCAACCGAGGGGACAGGGATGGCTACACCTTC. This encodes CASNRGDRDGYTF.

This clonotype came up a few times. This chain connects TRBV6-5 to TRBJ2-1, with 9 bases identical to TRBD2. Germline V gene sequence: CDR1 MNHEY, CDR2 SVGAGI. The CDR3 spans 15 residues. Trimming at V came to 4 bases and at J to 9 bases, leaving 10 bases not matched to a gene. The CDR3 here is CASSSGGSGGTEQFF. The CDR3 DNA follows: TGTGCCAGCAGTTCCGGTGGTAGCGGGGGTACTGAGCAGTTCTTC.

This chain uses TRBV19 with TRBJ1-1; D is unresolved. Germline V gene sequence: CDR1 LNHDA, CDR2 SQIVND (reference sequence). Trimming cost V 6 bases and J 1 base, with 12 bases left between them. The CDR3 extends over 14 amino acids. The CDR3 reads CASSRQVTNTEAFF. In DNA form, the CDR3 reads TGTGCCAGTAGCCGTCAGGTTACGAACACTGAAGCTTTCTTT.

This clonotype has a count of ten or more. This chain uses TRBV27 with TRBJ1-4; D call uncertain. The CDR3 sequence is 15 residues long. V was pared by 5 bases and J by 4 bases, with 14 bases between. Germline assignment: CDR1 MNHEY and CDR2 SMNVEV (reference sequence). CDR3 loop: CASSRSGVLNEKLFF. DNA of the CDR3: TGTGCCAGCAGTCGTTCAGGAGTTCTTAATGAAAAACTGTTTTTT.

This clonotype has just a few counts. The CDR3 sequence: CSVVSSQGRRGYTF. The CDR3 DNA is TGCAGCGTTGTTTCCAGTCAGGGCCGGAGGGGCTACACCTTC. V is TRBV29-1 and J is TRBJ1-2; D might be TRBD1 (5 bases). CDR3 length equals 14 residues. V was cut by 4 bases and J by 8 bases, with 20 bases left in between. Germline CDR1 reads SQVTM; CDR2 reads ANQGSEA.

This CDR3 reads CASRPAGLAGGLGLNEQYF. The CDR3 nucleotides read TGTGCCAGCAGGCCCGCGGGACTAGCGGGGGGGCTGGGTCTGAACGAGCAGTACTTC. The chain employs TRBV6-1 and TRBJ2-7, with TRBD2 matching over 16 bases. The germline gives CDR1 MNHNS, CDR2 SASEGT. The junction had 16 bases not matched to a gene; V was cut back by 6 bases and J by 5 bases. CDR3 size: 19 residues.

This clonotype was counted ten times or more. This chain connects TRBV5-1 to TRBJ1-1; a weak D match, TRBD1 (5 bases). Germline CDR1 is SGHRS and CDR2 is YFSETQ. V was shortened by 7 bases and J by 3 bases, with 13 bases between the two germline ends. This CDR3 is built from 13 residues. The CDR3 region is CASGGADDTEAFF. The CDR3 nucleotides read TGCGCCAGCGGTGGGGCGGACGACACTGAAGCTTTCTTT. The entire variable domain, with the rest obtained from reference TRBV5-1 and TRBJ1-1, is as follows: KAGVTQTPRYLIKTRGQQVTLSCSPISGHRSVSWYQQTPGQGLQFLFEYFSETQRNKGNFPGRFSGRQFSNSRSEMNVSTLELGDSALYLCASGGADDTEAFFGQGTRLTVV.

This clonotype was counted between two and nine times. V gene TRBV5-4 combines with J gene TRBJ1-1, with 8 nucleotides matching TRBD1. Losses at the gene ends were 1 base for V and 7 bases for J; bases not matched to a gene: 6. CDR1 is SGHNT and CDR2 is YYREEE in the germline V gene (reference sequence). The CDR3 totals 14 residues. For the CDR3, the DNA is TGTGCCAGCAGCTTGTCGGGCAGGGGGCATGAAGCTTTCTTT. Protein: CASSLSGRGHEAFF.

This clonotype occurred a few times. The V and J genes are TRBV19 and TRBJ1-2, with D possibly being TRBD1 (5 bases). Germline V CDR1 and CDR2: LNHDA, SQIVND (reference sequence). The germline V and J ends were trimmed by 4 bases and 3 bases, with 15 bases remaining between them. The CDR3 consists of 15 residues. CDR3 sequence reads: CASSRRGRADYGYTF. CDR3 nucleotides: TGTGCCAGTAGTAGACGGGGCAGGGCCGACTATGGCTACACCTTC.

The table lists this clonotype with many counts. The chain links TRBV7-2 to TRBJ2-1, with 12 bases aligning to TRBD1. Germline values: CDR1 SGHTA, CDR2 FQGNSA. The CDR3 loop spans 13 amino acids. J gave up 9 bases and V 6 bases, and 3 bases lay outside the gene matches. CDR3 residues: CASRGTGGFEQFF. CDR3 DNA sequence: TGTGCCAGCAGAGGGACAGGGGGCTTTGAGCAGTTCTTC.

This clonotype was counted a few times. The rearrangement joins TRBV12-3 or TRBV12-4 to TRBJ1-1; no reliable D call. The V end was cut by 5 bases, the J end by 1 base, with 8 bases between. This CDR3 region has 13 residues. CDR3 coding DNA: TGTGCCAGCAGTCCCCCGGGGAACACTGAAGCTTTCTTT. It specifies CASSPPGNTEAFF.

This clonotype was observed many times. The CDR3 reads CSAWDSLDTEAFF. As DNA, the CDR3 is TGCAGTGCTTGGGACAGCCTGGACACTGAAGCTTTCTTT. V is TRBV20-1 and J is TRBJ1-1, with 7 bases matching TRBD1. This CDR3 is built from 13 residues. Germline CDR1 reads DFQATT; CDR2 reads SNEGSKA (reference sequence). V lost 5 bases to trimming and J lost 3 bases; unmatched junction nucleotides: 6.

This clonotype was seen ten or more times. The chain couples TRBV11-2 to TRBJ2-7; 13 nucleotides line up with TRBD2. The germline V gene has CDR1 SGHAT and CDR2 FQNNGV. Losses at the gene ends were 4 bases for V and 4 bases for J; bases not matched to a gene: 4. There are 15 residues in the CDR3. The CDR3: CASSWGLAGLYEQYF. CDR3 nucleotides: TGTGCCAGCAGCTGGGGACTAGCGGGGCTATACGAGCAGTACTTC. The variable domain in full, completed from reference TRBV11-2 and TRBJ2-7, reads EAGVAQSPRYKIIEKRQSVAFWCNPISGHATLYWYQQILGQGPKLLIQFQNNGVVDDSQLPKDRFSAERLKGVDSTLKIQPAKLEDSAVYLCASSWGLAGLYEQYFGPGTRLTVT.

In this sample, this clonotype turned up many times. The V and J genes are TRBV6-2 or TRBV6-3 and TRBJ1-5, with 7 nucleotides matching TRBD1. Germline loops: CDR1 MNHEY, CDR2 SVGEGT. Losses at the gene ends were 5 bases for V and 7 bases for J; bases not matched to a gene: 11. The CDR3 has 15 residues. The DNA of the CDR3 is TGTGCCAGCAGTCTCAAACGGACAGGAAGCCAGCCCCAGCATTTT. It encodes CASSLKRTGSQPQHF.